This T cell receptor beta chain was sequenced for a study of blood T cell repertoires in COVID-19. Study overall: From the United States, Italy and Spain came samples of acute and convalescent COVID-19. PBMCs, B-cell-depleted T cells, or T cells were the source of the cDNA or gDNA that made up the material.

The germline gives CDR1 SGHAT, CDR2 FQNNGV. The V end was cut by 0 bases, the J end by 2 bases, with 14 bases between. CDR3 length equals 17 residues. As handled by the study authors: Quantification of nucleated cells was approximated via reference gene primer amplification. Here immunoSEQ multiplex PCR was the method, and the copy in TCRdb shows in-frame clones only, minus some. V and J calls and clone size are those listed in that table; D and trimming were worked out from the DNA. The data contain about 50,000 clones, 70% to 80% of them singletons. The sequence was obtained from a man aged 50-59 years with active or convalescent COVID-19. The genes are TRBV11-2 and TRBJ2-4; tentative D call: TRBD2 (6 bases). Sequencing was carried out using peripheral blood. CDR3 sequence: CASSLDLGRDSKNIQYF. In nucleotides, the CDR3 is TGTGCCAGCAGCTTAGATCTGGGCAGGGACTCCAAAAACATTCAGTACTTC.